The clone carrying this T cell receptor (beta chain) was recorded many times. What it binds is unknown. The data derive from a study of early T cells in non-severe SARS-CoV-2 infection. Overall study context: Investigators sequenced bulk RNA drawn from unsorted whole blood, and chains remained unpaired. Study findings and constraints: Private and CD4 specificities were missed by VDJdb matching, which favored anti-spike CD8 responses.

Individual cDNA molecules were tagged with unique molecular identifiers, the study reported. Via MiXCR, TCRdb re-called the 5' RACE reads, giving one row per CDR3 protein. The profile covers tens of thousands of distinct CDR3 sequences, with approximately 6% appearing a single time and 4.5% to 5.5% taken by the ten largest. Looked up from germline, CDR1 is SGHAT and CDR2 is FQNNGV. This CDR3 is built from 13 residues. Trimming took 1 base from V and 1 from J, leaving 4 bases between them. The sequence came from an adult who was a healthcare worker with PCR-confirmed SARS-CoV-2 infection or an uninfected control (not recorded which). The genes are TRBV11-2 and TRBJ1-1; D is unclear. Sequencing input: whole blood. The CDR3 DNA reads TGTGCCAGCAGCTTAGCTCGGAACACTGAAGCTTTCTTT. It is translated as CASSLARNTEAFF.